This T cell receptor beta chain was recorded in a study of cytomegalovirus exposure and HLA in healthy donors. Study at large: Within the Caucasian-associated ancestry cluster were roughly 81% of the 350 to 400 genotyped donors.

The PCR ran on 60 Vbeta and 13 Jbeta primers. This table comes from immunoSEQ multiplex PCR, and its TCRdb copy is limited to in-frame clones, with some not included. The sample consists of 90,000 or so clones, about 80% of them appearing once. Sequencing was performed on PBMCs. The origin of this receptor is a woman in her fifties or sixties in good health and CMV-seropositive.

The CDR3 loop reads CASSREPGTAYNEQFF. CDR3 bases: TGCGCCAGCAGCCGAGAACCCGGGACAGCCTACAATGAGCAGTTCTTC. V is TRBV4-1 and J is TRBJ2-1, with TRBD1 matching over 7 bases. Germline CDR1 is MGHRA and CDR2 is YSYEKL. V lost 4 bases to trimming and J lost 2 bases; unmatched junction nucleotides: 8. There are 16 residues in the CDR3.